Presented here are 20 T cell receptor beta chains from one specimen sequenced in a study of blood T cells in healthy people across ages (dated by TCRdb to the mid-2010s). The method was 5' RACE. The instrument given in TCRdb is Illumina HiSeq 2500. The second PCR ran for roughly 6 to 11 cycles and used a J-beta primer mix along with a sample-barcoded 5' primer. TCRdb reprocessing: public reads trimmed at Q25 with fastp, clones called with MiXCR, in-frame beta chains kept. Here each entry gathers all rows of one CDR3 protein and keeps the most common genes and DNA. Counted in this sample were around 1.5 million distinct CDR3 sequences; approximately 63% of them appeared once. The ten largest clones represent about 6.3% of the sample. Input material: blood. The receptors were sampled from a young man in good health.

V is TRBV6-5 and J is TRBJ2-1, with a possible D match to TRBD2 (6 bases). The CDR3 is made up of 15 amino acids. Trimming stripped 2 bases from V and 9 bases from J, with 17 bases between. Per germline, CDR1 MNHEY and CDR2 SVGAGI. CDR3 residues: CASSYGTGLGSEQFF. CDR3 DNA: TGTGCCAGCAGTTACGGGACTGGGCTCGGGAGTGAGCAGTTCTTC.

The genes are TRBV12-3 or TRBV12-4 and TRBJ1-1, with D hard to call. The CDR3 contains 17 residues. V was pared by 0 bases and J by 0 bases, with 14 bases between. The CDR3 is CASSLAHGRWLNTEAFF. The CDR3 nucleotides read TGTGCCAGCAGTTTAGCGCACGGCAGGTGGTTGAACACTGAAGCTTTCTTT.

The chain joins TRBV27 to TRBJ1-1, with 7 nucleotides matching TRBD1. The V and J ends lost 6 bases and 2 bases, in that order; junction bases with no gene match: 9. This CDR3 is built from 15 residues. The germline V gene has CDR1 MNHEY and CDR2 SMNVEV (reference sequence). In nucleotides, the CDR3 is TGTGCCAGCAGAGAAGGGGACAGCTTAAACACTGAAGCTTTCTTT. It is translated as CASREGDSLNTEAFF.

The chain combines TRBV7-2 with TRBJ2-1; tentative D call: TRBD2 (5 bases). Trimming took 1 base from V and 7 from J, leaving 11 bases between them. The CDR3 spans 14 residues. In germline, CDR1 is SGHTA, CDR2 FQGNSA. CDR3 sequence (DNA): TGTGCCAGCAGCTTAGAGGCTAGCCAGAATGAGCAGTTCTTC. This gives the protein CASSLEASQNEQFF.

This clonotype was detected only a few times. The rearrangement joins TRBV7-9 to TRBJ2-1; possible D gene TRBD2, 6 bases. CDR1 is SEHNR and CDR2 is FQNEAQ in the germline V gene (reference sequence). The CDR3 runs to 14 residues. V lost 4 bases and J 7 bases, leaving 14 bases between the germline ends. The CDR3: CASSSPGVWNEQFF. CDR3 nucleotide sequence: TGTGCCAGCAGCTCCCCGGGAGTGTGGAATGAGCAGTTCTTC.

The rearrangement links TRBV2 to TRBJ2-4, with D perhaps matching TRBD2 (6 bases). The last part of the DNA fits TRBJ2-7 better; the J call may be wrong. Germline CDR1 is SNHLY and CDR2 is FYNNEI. The CDR3 runs to 13 residues. CDR3: CASTLGGTHEQYF. In DNA, the CDR3 is TGTGCCAGCACTTTGGGGGGTACACACGAGCAGTACTTC.

This chain uses TRBV4-1 with TRBJ2-3, with a weak D call TRBD2 (5 bases). The CDR3 runs 18 residues. CDR1 MGHRA and CDR2 YSYEKL come from the germline V gene. Deletions cut 3 bases from V and 8 bases from J, with 27 bases between. The CDR3 reads CASSHAPEERGSLGTQYF. The CDR3 DNA follows: TGCGCCAGCAGCCACGCACCAGAAGAGAGAGGGTCCCTGGGTACGCAGTATTTT.

Only a few counts were recorded for this clonotype. V and J are TRBV24-1 and TRBJ2-7; TRBD1 agrees at 8 bases. The CDR3 spans 13 residues. V shed 9 bases and J 0 bases; nucleotides not matched to a gene: 3. Germline V gives CDR1 KGHDR, CDR2 SFDVKD. Here the CDR3 reads CATGQGASYEQYF. The CDR3 DNA follows: TGTGCCACCGGTCAGGGGGCCTCCTACGAGCAGTACTTC.

The chain uses TRBV3-1 and TRBJ2-5; 10 nucleotides match TRBD2. The DNA end is more similar to TRBJ2-7, so the J call may be wrong. Germline V gene sequence: CDR1 LGHDT, CDR2 YNNKEL (reference sequence). The CDR3 extends over 17 amino acids. The CDR3 protein is CASSQDALAGVYYEQYF. As DNA, the CDR3 is TGTGCCAGCAGCCAAGATGCCCTAGCGGGAGTATATTACGAGCAGTACTTC.

The chain is built from TRBV6-1 and TRBJ1-1, with 8 bases lining up with TRBD1. This CDR3 is 17 amino acids long. Trimming removed 0 bases from V and 4 bases from J; junction bases left unmatched: 10. Germline CDR1 and CDR2: MNHNS and SASEGT. CDR3 protein: CASSEASGGAPGTEAFF. The CDR3 DNA is TGTGCCAGCAGTGAAGCATCAGGGGGCGCCCCGGGCACTGAAGCTTTCTTT.

The chain joins TRBV6-5 to TRBJ1-6; D is possibly TRBD1 (5 bases). Trimming removed 6 bases from V and 4 bases from J, with 13 bases in between. CDR1 MNHEY and CDR2 SVGAGI come from the germline V gene. The CDR3 has 15 residues. The CDR3 loop is CASRDPGPYNSPLHF. CDR3 sequence (DNA): TGTGCCAGCAGAGATCCGGGACCTTATAATTCACCCCTCCACTTT.

J is TRBJ2-5 and V is TRBV29-1; 8 bases map to TRBD2. Germline V gene sequence: CDR1 SQVTM, CDR2 ANQGSEA. Trimming cost V 6 bases and J 11 bases; bases outside gene matches: 17. The CDR3 contains 14 residues. This CDR3 reads CSVGLAPSVNEQYF. The CDR3 DNA follows: TGCAGCGTAGGACTAGCTCCCTCCGTCAATGAGCAGTACTTC. The full variable domain, in which reference TRBV29-1 and TRBJ2-5 provide the parts outside the CDR3, is SAVISQKPSRDICQRGTSLTIQCQVDSQVTMMFWYRQQPGQSLTLIATANQGSEATYESGFVIDKFPISRPNLTFSTLTVSNMSPEDSSIYLCSVGLAPSVNEQYFGPGTRLLVL.

The table lists this clonotype with a few counts. The chain uses TRBV12-3 or TRBV12-4 and TRBJ2-1, with 13 nucleotides matching TRBD2. With V trimmed by 1 base and J by 2 bases, 2 bases remained unmatched. This CDR3 is 17 amino acids long. As DNA, the CDR3 is TGTGCCAGCAGTTTAGGCGGGACTAGCGGGGCCTACAATGAGCAGTTCTTC. It is translated as CASSLGGTSGAYNEQFF.

V is TRBV4-3 and J is TRBJ2-5; D is undetermined. There are 13 residues in the CDR3. Germline V gives CDR1 LGHNA, CDR2 YSLEER. V dropped 3 bases and J dropped 11 bases, with 16 bases sitting between them. For the CDR3, the DNA is TGCGCCAGCAGCCAGGTGGCCCAGGCTGTGCAGTACTTC. Protein sequence: CASSQVAQAVQYF.

In this sample, this clonotype turned up many times. A much larger clone sits a single nucleotide away, making a read error possible. The chain is built from TRBV15 and TRBJ2-1; 8 bases agree with TRBD1. This CDR3 region has 15 residues. Trimming removed 0 bases from V and 9 bases from J; junction bases left unmatched: 7. The germline V gene encodes CDR1 LNHNV and CDR2 YYDKDF (reference sequence). The CDR3 DNA reads as TGTGCCACCAGCAGAGATCGCCAGGGGGCTGGTGAGCAGTTCTTC. Translation gives CATSRDRQGAGEQFF.

The rearrangement joins TRBV12-3 or TRBV12-4 to TRBJ2-3; D is possibly TRBD1 (6 bases). The germline V and J ends were trimmed by 4 bases and 4 bases, with 18 bases remaining between them. CDR3 length equals 16 residues. CDR3 sequence (DNA): TGTGCCAGCAGTTCGTCGGTCCTAGGGGGTCCAGATACGCAGTATTTT. Translation: CASSSSVLGGPDTQYF.

V is TRBV14 and J is TRBJ2-5; D perhaps matches TRBD1 (6 bases). The CDR3 loop spans 18 amino acids. The V gene's germline CDR1 is SGHDN and CDR2 FVKESK. V was cut by 6 bases and J by 4 bases, with 27 bases left in between. The CDR3 spells CASSLTGAGELFGETQYF. The CDR3 nucleotides read TGTGCCAGCAGTCTCACCGGGGCAGGGGAATTATTTGGAGAGACCCAGTACTTC.

The V call is TRBV11-2, the J call TRBJ2-1, with D possibly TRBD2 on 5 matching bases. V gave up 3 bases and J gave up 6 bases, with 15 bases separating them. Germline-derived CDR1 and CDR2 are SGHAT and FQNNGV. The CDR3 length is 15 residues. In DNA form, the CDR3 reads TGTGCCAGCAGCTTGAGCGGCCAGCGACTCAATGAGCAGTTCTTC. Translated, it gives CASSLSGQRLNEQFF.

The chain couples TRBV6-5 to TRBJ1-6; the D is unclear. Germline V gives CDR1 MNHEY, CDR2 SVGAGI. The CDR3 sequence is 15 residues long. Trimming took off 5 bases at V and 0 bases at J, with 8 bases between the two ends. As DNA, the CDR3 is TGTGCCAGCAGTCGTGCCAGCTCCTATAATTCACCCCTCCACTTT. This sequence encodes CASSRASSYNSPLHF.

This clonotype was observed a few times. The CDR3 DNA reads TGTGCCAGCAGCGTAAGTGAGAGAACAGATACGCAGTATTTT. The encoded protein is CASSVSERTDTQYF. The rearrangement uses TRBV9 and TRBJ2-3; D remains ambiguous. V dropped 1 base and J dropped 3 bases, with 9 bases sitting between them. This CDR3 comprises 14 residues. The germline CDR1 and CDR2 sequences are SGDLS and YYNGEE.